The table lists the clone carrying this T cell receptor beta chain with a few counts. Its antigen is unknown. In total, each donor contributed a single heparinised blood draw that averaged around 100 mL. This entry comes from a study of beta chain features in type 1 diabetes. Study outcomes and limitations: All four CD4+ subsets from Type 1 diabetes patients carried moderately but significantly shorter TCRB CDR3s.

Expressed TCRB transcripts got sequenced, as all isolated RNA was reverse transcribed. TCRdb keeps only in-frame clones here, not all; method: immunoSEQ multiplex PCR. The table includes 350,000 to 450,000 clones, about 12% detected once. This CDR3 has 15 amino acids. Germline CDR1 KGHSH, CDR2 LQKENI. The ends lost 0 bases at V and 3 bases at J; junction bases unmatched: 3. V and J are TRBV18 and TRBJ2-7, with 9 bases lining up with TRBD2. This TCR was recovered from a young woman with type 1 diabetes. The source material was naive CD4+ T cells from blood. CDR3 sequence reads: CASSPPTSGYYEQYF. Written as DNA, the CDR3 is TGTGCCAGCTCACCACCGACTAGCGGATACTACGAGCAGTACTTC.